The 27 T cell receptor beta chains reported below all come from one sample, sequenced in a study of T and B cells in COVID-19 patients. TRB was amplified from around 230-520 ng of blood genomic DNA. BIOMED2 TRB-A/B primer pools were used in multiplex TRB PCR. TCRdb fed the multiplex PCR reads into MiXCR, producing one record per CDR3 protein. The sample lists over 5,500 distinct CDR3 sequences, 25% to 30% occurring once. Source material: blood. Receptor source: a human donor with active COVID-19. The donor label of this sample is uncertain.

The chain has TRBV6-5 and TRBJ2-7; TRBD1 matches at 8 bases. The CDR3 has 12 residues. J lost 6 bases, V lost 6 bases, and 4 bases had no gene match. The germline V gene encodes CDR1 MNHEY and CDR2 SVGAGI. In nucleotides, the CDR3 is TGTGCCAGCAGCATCGACAGGGGCGAGCAGTACTTC. Translating gives CASSIDRGEQYF.

This clonotype was seen a handful of times. V usage is TRBV5-1 and J usage is TRBJ2-1; TRBD1 agrees at 10 bases. V shed 4 bases, J shed 8 bases, and the junction held 12 bases outside the gene matches. This CDR3 comprises 16 residues. The germline gives CDR1 SGHRS, CDR2 YFSETQ. As DNA, the CDR3 is TGCGCCAGCAGCCCCTTCCGGGACAGGGGATTCTATGAGCAGTTCTTC. It is translated as CASSPFRDRGFYEQFF.

The V call is TRBV5-1, the J call TRBJ1-1; a possible D gene is TRBD1 (5 bases). In germline, CDR1 is SGHRS, CDR2 YFSETQ. V was cut by 0 bases and J by 2 bases, with 11 bases left in between. This CDR3 spans 15 amino acids. The CDR3 sequence is CASSLGGWGNTEAFF. The CDR3 DNA is TGCGCCAGCAGCTTGGGGGGGTGGGGAAACACTGAAGCTTTCTTT.

This clonotype is judged medium-sized (0.01 to 0.1%). This chain links TRBV19 with TRBJ2-1; D is possibly TRBD2 (7 bases). CDR1 is LNHDA, CDR2 SQIVND, per germline (reference sequence). This CDR3 is 14 amino acids long. V was cut by 8 bases and J by 7 bases, with 18 bases left in between. CDR3 protein: CASRMGGANNEQFF. The DNA of the CDR3 is TGTGCCAGTCGCATGGGGGGGGCAAATAATGAGCAGTTCTTC.

With regard to this clonotype: Since a much larger clone is just one base distant, this may be a read error. V usage is TRBV6-2 or TRBV6-3 and J usage is TRBJ1-6; the match to TRBD1 covers 8 bases. The CDR3 runs to 15 residues. Germline V CDR1 and CDR2: MNHEY, SVGEGT. The CDR3: CAGSPDRGGYSPLHF. For the CDR3, the DNA is TGTGCCGGCAGCCCAGACAGGGGAGGGTATTCACCCCTCCACTTT.

On this clonotype: One end of the junction fails to match germline, which may point to a read error. The rearrangement uses TRBV6-1 and TRBJ1-2; 7 nucleotides align to TRBD1. CDR1 and CDR2 from the germline V gene are MNHNS and SASEGT. The length of the CDR3 is 18 residues. The CDR3 loop reads CASREGYRGWNANYGYTF. DNA of the CDR3: TGTGCCAGCAGAGAAGGATACAGGGGATGGAACGCTAACTATGGCTACACCTTC.

The chain employs TRBV6-1 and TRBJ1-5; D is undetermined. The CDR3 is 13 amino acids. V lost 6 bases and J 0 bases, leaving 6 bases between the germline ends. CDR1 and CDR2 from the germline V gene are MNHNS and SASEGT. CDR3 nucleotide sequence: TGTGCCAGCAGCGGCGTTAGCAATCAGCCCCAGCATTTT. Translating it yields CASSGVSNQPQHF.

The rearrangement joins TRBV19 to TRBJ1-6, with a tentative D call TRBD1 (6 bases). Trimming pared 5 bases from V and 0 bases from J, leaving 14 bases between. The CDR3 is 17 amino acids. Germline V gene lookup returns CDR1 LNHDA and CDR2 SQIVND (reference sequence). The CDR3 protein is CASSWKDSSSYNSPLHF. Here the CDR3 DNA reads TGTGCCAGTAGTTGGAAGGACAGCAGCTCCTATAATTCACCCCTCCACTTT.

With respect to this clonotype: This may come from a read error, since a much larger clone is one base off. The V call is TRBV11-3, the J call TRBJ1-2; D not resolved. Germline V gene data show CDR1 as SGHNT and CDR2 as YENEEA. This CDR3 region has 12 residues. Trimming cost V 4 bases and J 7 bases, with 10 bases left between them. CDR3 nucleotides: TGTGCCAGCAGCTCGAGCGAGGGTGGCTACACCTTC. As protein: CASSSSEGGYTF. The entire variable domain, with the rest obtained from reference TRBV11-3 and TRBJ1-2, is as follows: EAGVVQSPRYKIIEKKQPVAFWCNPISGHNTLYWYLQNLGQGPELLIRYENEEAVDDSQLPKDRFSAERLKGVDSTLKIQPAELGDSAVYLCASSSSEGGYTFGSGTRLTVV.

The rearrangement uses TRBV27 and TRBJ1-1; TRBD1 might be the D (5 bases). Trimming took off 5 bases at V and 0 bases at J, with 16 bases between the two ends. Germline lookup yields CDR1 MNHEY and CDR2 SMNVEV (reference sequence). The CDR3 totals 16 residues. DNA of the CDR3: TGTGCCAGCAGTCCACAGGCATTCGGCATGAACACTGAAGCTTTCTTT. Residues: CASSPQAFGMNTEAFF.

Note on this clonotype: A clone one base away is much larger, so this may be a read error. This chain connects TRBV6-5 to TRBJ2-6; the D gene is possibly TRBD1 (5 bases). There are 18 residues in the CDR3. Germline lookup yields CDR1 MNHEY and CDR2 SVGAGI. The CDR3 DNA sequence: TGTGCCAGCAGTTACTCAGGACCCCAAAGCTCTGGGGCCAACGTCCTGGCTTTC. The encoded protein is CASSYSGPQSSGANVLAF.

In this sample, this clonotype is medium-sized. The rearrangement joins TRBV15 to TRBJ2-2, with a possible D match to TRBD2 (7 bases). Trimming removed 1 base from V and 4 bases from J, with 13 bases in between. There are 16 residues in the CDR3. CDR1 LNHNV and CDR2 YYDKDF come from the germline V gene (reference sequence). CDR3 protein: CATSRGGGGGTGELFF. DNA for the CDR3: TGTGCCACCAGCAGAGGGGGCGGGGGCGGCACCGGGGAGCTGTTTTTT.

This clonotype came up a few times. The chain combines TRBV6-2 or TRBV6-3 with TRBJ2-2; D is undetermined. This CDR3 contains 17 residues. V was trimmed by 2 bases and J by 9 bases, leaving 22 bases between them. From germline, CDR1 is MNHEY and CDR2 SVGEGT. CDR3 DNA: TGTGCCAGCAGTTACACCCTATCGCGGTCTACTTCTAGGGAGCTGTTTTTT. Translation gives CASSYTLSRSTSRELFF.

The genes are TRBV19 and TRBJ1-5, with TRBD1 identical over 9 bases. Germline CDR1 LNHDA, CDR2 SQIVND (reference sequence). The CDR3 length is 16 residues. J gave up 0 bases and V 5 bases, and 5 bases lay outside the gene matches. DNA for the CDR3: TGTGCCAGTAGTCTTGGACAGGGGTATAGCAATCAGCCCCAGCATTTT. Protein: CASSLGQGYSNQPQHF.

This sequence joins TRBV27 and TRBJ1-6; perhaps TRBD1 as D (6 bases). V lost 5 bases and J 5 bases, leaving 22 bases between the germline ends. In germline, CDR1 is MNHEY, CDR2 SMNVEV (reference sequence). The CDR3 length is 18 residues. CDR3 sequence: CASSPLTPGEGDNSPLHF. In nucleotides, the CDR3 is TGTGCCAGCAGTCCGCTAACCCCAGGGGAGGGGGATAATTCACCCCTCCACTTT.

This clonotype is deemed medium-sized. The gene calls are TRBV19 and TRBJ1-1; 7 positions match TRBD1. Losses at the gene ends were 5 bases for V and 4 bases for J; bases not matched to a gene: 16. CDR3 length: 17 amino acids. The germline V gene has CDR1 LNHDA and CDR2 SQIVND (reference sequence). In DNA form, the CDR3 reads TGTGCCAGTAGTCTTACGACAGGGTCGGGCTCGGCCACTGAAGCTTTCTTT. This encodes CASSLTTGSGSATEAFF.

This clonotype rates as medium-sized (0.01 to 0.1%). The rearrangement joins TRBV6-5 to TRBJ1-6; TRBD1 aligns across 10 bases. The V and J ends lost 5 bases and 10 bases, in that order; junction bases with no gene match: 11. This CDR3 contains 16 residues. Per the germline V gene, CDR1 is MNHEY and CDR2 is SVGAGI. Here the CDR3 reads CASSRARDRGNSPLHF. The CDR3 nucleotides are TGTGCCAGCAGTCGAGCGAGGGACAGGGGAAACTCACCCCTCCACTTT.

The CDR3 loop is CASSELGAKGSGEQYF. In nucleotides, the CDR3 is TGTGCCAGCAGTGAATTGGGGGCTAAGGGTTCGGGCGAGCAGTACTTC. J is TRBJ2-7 and V is TRBV25-1; D might be TRBD1 (6 bases). V was pared by 1 base and J by 6 bases, with 19 bases between. The CDR3 loop spans 16 amino acids. Looked up from germline, CDR1 is MGHDK and CDR2 is SYGVNS.

This clonotype was picked up a small number of times. The chain employs TRBV12-3 or TRBV12-4 and TRBJ2-7; 9 positions match TRBD2. This CDR3 has 14 residues. J gave up 4 bases and V 6 bases, and 7 bases lay outside the gene matches. CDR3 sequence (DNA): TGTGCCAGCAGCCGATTAGCGGGAGTATACGAGCAGTACTTC. Translating gives CASSRLAGVYEQYF.

This clonotype is deemed medium-sized. V usage is TRBV6-5 and J usage is TRBJ2-1, with D possibly TRBD2 on 6 matching bases. Germline CDR1 and CDR2: MNHEY and SVGAGI. The V end was cut by 3 bases, the J end by 10 bases, with 10 bases between. The CDR3 covers 12 residues. CDR3 protein: CASSYWGEEQFF. In nucleotides, the CDR3 is TGTGCCAGCAGTTATTGGGGGGAGGAGCAGTTCTTC.

The chain joins TRBV10-3 to TRBJ2-7, with 7 bases fitting TRBD1. This CDR3 is built from 15 residues. Germline V gene lookup returns CDR1 ENHRY and CDR2 SYGVKD. The V segment lost 0 bases and the J segment 6 bases; nucleotides outside the gene matches: 8. CDR3: CAISESEQGISEQYF. CDR3 sequence (DNA): TGTGCCATCAGTGAGTCCGAACAGGGGATAAGCGAGCAGTACTTC.

The rearrangement links TRBV18 to TRBJ2-7; D may correspond to TRBD1 or TRBD2 (5 bases each). Per the germline V gene, CDR1 is KGHSH and CDR2 is LQKENI. Trimming pared 3 bases from V and 2 bases from J, leaving 11 bases between. The CDR3 is made up of 14 amino acids. The CDR3: CASSPGTVTYEQYF. DNA for the CDR3: TGTGCCAGCTCACCTGGGACGGTGACCTACGAGCAGTACTTC. The full variable domain, in which reference TRBV18 and TRBJ2-7 provide the parts outside the CDR3, is NAGVMQNPRHLVRRRGQEARLRCSPMKGHSHVYWYRQLPEEGLKFMVYLQKENIIDESGMPKERFSAEFPKEGPSILRIQQVVRGDSAAYFCASSPGTVTYEQYFGPGTRLTVT.

The J gene is TRBJ1-1, the V gene TRBV4-3; D gene ambiguous. This CDR3 contains 14 residues. Germline V lookup: CDR1 LGHNA, CDR2 YSLEER. Trimming cost V 0 bases and J 6 bases, with 11 bases left between them. CDR3 in DNA: TGCGCCAGCAGCCAAGAGGGTTGGGCCTCTGAAGCTTTCTTT. Its protein is CASSQEGWASEAFF.

This clonotype is labeled medium-sized. This chain connects TRBV29-1 to TRBJ2-2; 12 bases fit TRBD2. V trimming: 7 bases; J trimming: 5 bases; junction bases outside the gene matches: 8. This CDR3 region has 15 residues. From germline, CDR1 is SQVTM and CDR2 ANQGSEA. CDR3 loop: CSGRTSGAYTGELFF. As DNA, the CDR3 is TGCAGCGGCCGGACTAGCGGGGCTTATACCGGGGAGCTGTTTTTT.

The chain joins TRBV27 to TRBJ1-2; tentatively, D is TRBD1 (5 bases). Trimming stripped 2 bases from V and 2 bases from J, with 15 bases between. The germline V gene encodes CDR1 MNHEY and CDR2 SMNVEV (reference sequence). This CDR3 has 16 residues. CDR3 in amino acids: CASSLTRDGPNYGYTF. CDR3 DNA: TGTGCCAGCAGTTTAACCCGGGACGGACCGAACTATGGCTACACCTTC.

Relative to its sample, this clonotype is large (0.1 to 1%). J is TRBJ1-1 and V is TRBV29-1; D perhaps matches TRBD1 (5 bases). Germline CDR1 is SQVTM and CDR2 is ANQGSEA. V was cut by 6 bases and J by 3 bases, with 14 bases left in between. There are 13 residues in the CDR3. The chain's CDR3 is CSVQVGPDTEAFF. Here the CDR3 DNA reads TGCAGCGTACAGGTAGGGCCTGACACTGAAGCTTTCTTT.

This clonotype was recorded once. Because the CDR3 is missing its conserved closing phenylalanine or tryptophan, this is likely a read error. V is TRBV19 and J is TRBJ1-2, with 11 bases aligning to TRBD1. CDR3 length equals 17 residues. Germline values: CDR1 LNHDA, CDR2 SQIVND (reference sequence). V trimming: 2 bases; J trimming: 3 bases; junction bases outside the gene matches: 8. CDR3 protein: CASSIYPRTGGDYGYTI. The CDR3 region has the DNA TGTGCCAGTAGTATATACCCGAGGACAGGGGGCGACTATGGCTACACCATC.